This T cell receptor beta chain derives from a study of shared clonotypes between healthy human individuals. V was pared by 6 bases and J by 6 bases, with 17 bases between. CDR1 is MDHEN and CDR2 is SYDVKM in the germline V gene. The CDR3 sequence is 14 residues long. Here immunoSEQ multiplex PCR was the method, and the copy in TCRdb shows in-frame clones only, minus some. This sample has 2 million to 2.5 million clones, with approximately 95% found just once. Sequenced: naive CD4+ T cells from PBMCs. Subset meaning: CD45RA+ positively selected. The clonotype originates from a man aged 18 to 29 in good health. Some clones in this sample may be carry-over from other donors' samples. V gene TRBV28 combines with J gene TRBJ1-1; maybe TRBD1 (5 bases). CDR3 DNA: TGTGCCAGCAGCACCGGGACCCTCGGGGCTGAAGCTTTCTTT. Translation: CASSTGTLGAEAFF.